This T cell receptor beta chain was identified during a study of blood T cells in healthy people across ages (dated by TCRdb to 2013 to 2016). Turning to the overall study: In model experiments, roughly one uniquely barcoded TCR beta cDNA molecule per two T cells was captured by template switching. Two additional independent replicas of 1 million unique cDNA reads from the same blood draw were analyzed for two donors (one aged 18 to 30 and one aged 80 or older). To avoid experimental bias, donors of different ages were distributed randomly across sequencing lanes. To track age-related changes in TCR beta repertoire diversity, the study relied on deep sequencing normalized with unique cDNA molecular identifiers. Donors were grouped into four age groups: young (average roughly 15 years), middle-aged (less than 40), aged (over 55) and long-lived (around 80). General conclusions and limits of the study: Since profiling was done on bulk unsorted PBMCs, naive and antigen-experienced compartments could not be conclusively compared. Estimates of total diversity based on one million sequenced T cells were considered lower bounds and underestimates. The long-lived group showed more naive CD4+ T cells, fewer expanded clones and increased TCR diversity than the aged group, suggesting age selection. Observed TCR beta diversity correlated strongly with the percentage of naive T cells measured by flow cytometry. As age increased, observed TCR beta diversity per million T cells dropped in a roughly linear way, and a significant reduction was already evident by age 40. The CMV infection status of donors was not known, potentially confounding age-related changes in expanded clonotypes.

Donors were roughly 40 systemically healthy Caucasian individuals from Russia aged 6 to 90 years. Each donor gave around 9.5 milliliters of peripheral blood, collected into EDTA-treated Vacutainer tubes. PBMCs were isolated by Ficoll-Paque density-gradient centrifugation, with at least 7 million obtained per sample. Total RNA was extracted from PBMCs with Trizol reagent, with at least 5.5 micrograms obtained per sample. For every donor, an aliquot of PBMCs went through flow cytometry to measure the percentages of naive CD45RAhigh/CD27high T cells. There are 15 amino acids in the CDR3, from cysteine to phenylalanine inclusive. Kept here is only the CDR3 DNA, which spans 45 bases and is read in frame from base 1. Taken from the germline V gene, the CDR1 and CDR2 loops are SGHTA and FQGNSA. V and J are trimmed by 2 bases and 6 bases, and the gene matches miss 6 bases of the junction. The library was made by 5' RACE. For sequencing, an Illumina HiSeq 2500 was employed. A second roughly 6 to 12 cycle PCR used a sample-barcoded 5' primer and a J-beta primer mix. A template-switch 5' adaptor carrying 12 random nucleotides introduced a unique molecular identifier onto each TCR beta cDNA molecule. At least 3 million CDR3-containing paired-end reads were obtained from each sample. First-strand cDNA synthesis was performed from all RNA using the Mint cDNA synthesis kit, with priming by a TRBC-specific oligonucleotide. After uracil-DNA glycosylase treatment, a first 18-cycle PCR used universal primers M1SS and BC2_uni_R on all cDNA. As for the original processing: Each sample was normalized by randomly selecting 1 million high-quality reads, each carrying a distinct molecular identifier. Reads with shared molecular identifiers were discarded instead of being binned into consensus sequences. MiTCR, run with a Q25 quality threshold and the strictest error-elimination algorithm, handled CDR3 identification, clonotype clustering and error correction. A nonparametric unseen species model with Euler transformation was used to estimate lower-bound total TCR beta diversity. TCRdb cleaned the public reads at Q25 with fastp, built clones with MiXCR and kept in-frame beta chains. Each CDR3 protein gets just one entry, which takes the most common genes and DNA from the rows behind it. TCRdb, not the original authors, processed these V and J calls. The sample profile shows some 700,000 distinct CDR3 sequences; around a fifth of them were found once. The ten biggest clones cover 22% of the sample.

Comment on this clonotype: What antigen it recognizes has not been identified. Base qualities are not recorded, but no much larger clone differs from it by a single base.

This clonotype was sampled from a man aged 65 to 85 in good health. The rearranged chain carries TRBV7-2 and TRBJ1-4; 7 junctional bases match TRBD1. Material for sequencing was blood. Here the CDR3 is given as CASSLTGQPHEKLFF. The nucleotide sequence reads as follows: TGTGCCAGCAGCTTAACGGGACAGCCTCATGAAAAACTGTTTTTT.